This TCR beta chain came from a study of blood T cell repertoires in COVID-19. The wider study: PBMCs, B-cell-depleted T cells, or T cells were the source of the cDNA or gDNA that made up the material.

TCRdb's table, derived via immunoSEQ multiplex PCR, lists solely in-frame clones and lacks some. The sample lists a few hundred thousand clones, over 65% occurring once. V lost 3 bases and J lost 8, with 13 bases in between. The CDR3 is 13 amino acids. Germline V gene data show CDR1 as MNHEY and CDR2 as SMNVEV (reference sequence). The sample was peripheral blood. The TCR was taken from a man between 60 and 75 years old who had recovered from COVID-19. The V and J genes are TRBV27 and TRBJ1-1; D is uncertain. CDR3 amino acids: CASSFWVSGEAFF. DNA of the CDR3: TGTGCCAGCAGTTTTTGGGTTTCAGGCGAAGCTTTCTTT.